Here is one TCR beta chain with its context. The antigen is undetermined. A much more abundant neighbour one base away suggests this may be a read error. TCR alpha and beta CDR3 regions were amplified from RNA using iRepertoire nested multiplex PCR. Tissue mRNA or PBMC total RNA, about 90-450 ng, went into one-step reverse transcription and amplification. Each CDR3 protein is one row after TCRdb ran MiXCR on the multiplex PCR reads. Altogether roughly 350,000 distinct CDR3 sequences are present, more than 35% being singletons, with the ten largest covering about 12%. This entry comes from a study of glioma-infiltrating T cells. CDR1 and CDR2 from the germline V gene are MNHEY and SVGAGI. The CDR3 sequence is 16 residues long. With 5 bases removed from V and 6 bases from J, the gap between germline ends came to 20 bases. Broader study findings: Shared blood CDR3 signature motifs marked patients with low tissue-blood divergence.

The sequence was collected from a human donor with low-grade glioma or glioblastoma, undergoing nonglioma brain surgery, or in good health (not recorded which). This chain links TRBV6-5 with TRBJ2-1, with TRBD2 as a possible D gene (5 bases). Material for sequencing was glioma tissue, nonneoplastic brain tissue, or PBMCs (not recorded which). CDR3 in amino acids: CASSPGMPPLSNEQFF. Here the CDR3 DNA reads TGTGCCAGCAGTCCCGGGATGCCCCCCCTTTCCAATGAGCAGTTCTTC.